The 28 T cell receptor beta chains listed next were all sequenced from one sample in a study of response to subunit inactivated influenza vaccine. TCRdb fed the RT-PCR reads into MiXCR, producing one record per CDR3 protein. The sample includes under 800,000 distinct CDR3 sequences, 14% of them seen just once. The material sequenced was PBMCs from blood, taken less than 15 days before vaccination. These TCRs come from a man aged 45-65 years who received an inactivated influenza vaccine.

This clonotype was counted a few times. The chain combines TRBV12-3 or TRBV12-4 with TRBJ1-2, with a weak D call TRBD1 (5 bases). The CDR3 runs 13 residues. Deletions cut 6 bases from V and 4 bases from J, with 12 bases between. The CDR3 DNA follows: TGTGCCAGCAGAGTGGACGGGGCCTATGGCTACACCTTC. Its protein product is CASRVDGAYGYTF.

The rearrangement links TRBV7-2 to TRBJ1-4; TRBD1 aligns across 8 bases. Germline V gives CDR1 SGHTA, CDR2 FQGNSA. Losses at the gene ends were 3 bases for V and 5 bases for J; bases not matched to a gene: 2. CDR3 length equals 14 residues. The CDR3 sequence: CASSLGQENEKLFF. CDR3 sequence (DNA): TGTGCCAGCAGCTTGGGACAGGAGAATGAAAAACTGTTTTTT. Supplemented by reference TRBV7-2 and TRBJ1-4, the full variable domain reads GAGVSQSPSNKVTEKGKDVELRCDPISGHTALYWYRQSLGQGLEFLIYFQGNSAPDKSGLPSDRFSAERTGGSVSTLTIQRTQQEDSAVYLCASSLGQENEKLFFGSGTQLSVL.

The chain carries TRBV18 and TRBJ2-6; D could derive from TRBD1 or TRBD2 (5 bases each). CDR3 size: 19 residues. Per germline, CDR1 KGHSH and CDR2 LQKENI. The V and J ends lost 3 bases and 0 bases respectively, with 18 bases between them. The CDR3 loop reads CASSPREGFGYSGANVLTF. Written as DNA, the CDR3 is TGTGCCAGCTCACCCCGCGAGGGGTTCGGTTACTCTGGGGCCAACGTCCTGACTTTC.

There are a few counts of this clonotype. This chain joins TRBV7-8 and TRBJ2-3, with D unclear. Germline CDR1 SGHVS, CDR2 FQNEAQ. V lost 3 bases and J lost 5, with 12 bases in between. The CDR3 runs 14 residues. CDR3 protein: CASSLGSAGDTQYF. CDR3 bases: TGTGCCAGCAGCTTGGGTTCAGCTGGAGATACGCAGTATTTT.

The rearrangement links TRBV5-1 to TRBJ1-1; 10 nucleotides line up with TRBD1. CDR3 length: 15 amino acids. Germline V lookup: CDR1 SGHRS, CDR2 YFSETQ. V gave up 0 bases and J gave up 3 bases; unmatched junction bases: 2. CDR3 nucleotide sequence: TGCGCCAGCAGCTTGGGACAGGGGGCCCACACTGAAGCTTTCTTT. This sequence encodes CASSLGQGAHTEAFF.

This clonotype has a count of ten or more. The chain combines TRBV9 with TRBJ2-1; TRBD2 agrees at 9 bases. Per the germline V gene, CDR1 is SGDLS and CDR2 is YYNGEE. The CDR3 length is 16 residues. With V trimmed by 3 bases and J by 5 bases, 9 bases remained unmatched. CDR3: CASSGRTSAPHNEQFF. CDR3 nucleotide sequence: TGTGCCAGCAGCGGAAGGACTAGCGCCCCACACAATGAGCAGTTCTTC. Looking up the rest from reference TRBV9 and TRBJ2-1 gives the full variable domain: DSGVTQTPKHLITATGQRVTLRCSPRSGDLSVYWYQQSLDQGLQFLIQYYNGEERAKGNILERFSAQQFPDLHSELNLSSLELGDSALYFCASSGRTSAPHNEQFFGPGTRLTVL.

The chain employs TRBV10-3 and TRBJ1-1, with no clear D. V lost 8 bases and J 3 bases, leaving 13 bases between the germline ends. The CDR3 is 13 residues long. Germline loops: CDR1 ENHRY, CDR2 SYGVKD. The CDR3 bases are TGTGCCATCGTTCGGCAGGCGGACACTGAAGCTTTCTTT. It translates to CAIVRQADTEAFF.

The V and J genes are TRBV10-3 and TRBJ2-1, with TRBD1 matching over 7 bases. This CDR3 has 17 amino acids. V was clipped by 10 bases and J by 6 bases; unmatched bases: 21. Germline V CDR1 and CDR2: ENHRY, SYGVKD. CDR3 in DNA: TGTGCCACCAACCCGGGACAGAATAGAGGTGGCGCCAATGAGCAGTTCTTC. Its translation: CATNPGQNRGGANEQFF.

The V call is TRBV5-1, the J call TRBJ2-1; 7 bases are shared with TRBD2. The V segment lost 5 bases and the J segment 1 base; nucleotides outside the gene matches: 21. Germline V lookup: CDR1 SGHRS, CDR2 YFSETQ. This CDR3 region has 20 residues. CDR3 sequence (DNA): TGCGCCAGCAGGCCCACCGGGACGCCCTTGGGCGGGAGATCCTACAATGAGCAGTTCTTC. This gives the protein CASRPTGTPLGGRSYNEQFF.

The V gene is TRBV27, the J gene TRBJ1-2; D remains unclear. The V end lost 4 bases, the J end lost 4 bases, and 10 bases lay between the germline ends. The CDR3 contains 13 residues. The germline CDR1 and CDR2 sequences are MNHEY and SMNVEV (reference sequence). As DNA, the CDR3 is TGTGCCAGCAGTTCGGCCTCCGTCTATGGCTACACCTTC. It is translated as CASSSASVYGYTF.

The rearrangement joins TRBV3-1 to TRBJ2-7, with TRBD2 matching over 10 bases. There are 15 residues in the CDR3. J was trimmed by 3 bases and V by 1 base; bases with no gene match: 3. Germline V gene data show CDR1 as LGHDT and CDR2 as YNNKEL (reference sequence). The CDR3 is CASSQVSGGHYEQYF. Here the CDR3 DNA reads TGTGCCAGCAGCCAAGTTAGCGGGGGGCACTACGAGCAGTACTTC.

In its sample, this clonotype was seen many times. At one boundary the junction diverges from the germline segment, which might be a read error. The chain employs TRBV5-1 and TRBJ2-1; no clear D gene. Germline CDR1 and CDR2: SGHRS and YFSETQ. The CDR3 consists of 11 residues. As DNA, the CDR3 is TGCGCCAGCAGCTCCTCCAATGAGCAGTTCTTC. It codes for CASSSSNEQFF.

This sequence joins TRBV29-1 and TRBJ2-3; possible D gene TRBD2, 5 bases. This CDR3 has 12 amino acids. V gave up 2 bases and J gave up 8 bases, with 11 bases separating them. Germline-derived CDR1 and CDR2 are SQVTM and ANQGSEA. Here the CDR3 reads CSVEQDSATQYF. The CDR3 nucleotides are TGCAGCGTTGAACAGGACTCCGCTACGCAGTATTTT.

This clonotype was counted at least ten times. The gene calls are TRBV5-6 and TRBJ2-4, with 8 bases aligning to TRBD1. CDR3 size: 15 residues. V shed 1 base, J shed 6 bases, and the junction held 6 bases outside the gene matches. The germline V gene has CDR1 SGHDT and CDR2 YYEEEE. As DNA, the CDR3 is TGTGCCAGCAGCTTGCCAGGGGGCGTAAGAAACATTCAGTACTTC. Its translation is CASSLPGGVRNIQYF.

This clonotype occurred many times. V is TRBV5-1 and J is TRBJ2-5; D ambiguous. The CDR3 length is 16 residues. The ends were cut back, 0 bases at V and 2 bases at J, with 14 bases in the middle. CDR1 is SGHRS and CDR2 is YFSETQ in the germline V gene. The CDR3 loop is CASSLARLGRQETQYF. CDR3 nucleotides: TGCGCCAGCAGCTTGGCTCGGCTTGGGCGACAAGAGACCCAGTACTTC.

V gene TRBV4-3 combines with J gene TRBJ2-1, with a possible D match to TRBD2 (6 bases). The germline gives CDR1 LGHNA, CDR2 YSLEER. Trimming took off 0 bases at V and 4 bases at J, with 10 bases between the two ends. This CDR3 comprises 15 residues. The CDR3 DNA reads TGCGCCAGCAGCCAAGATACTAGCCGGTACAATGAGCAGTTCTTC. It codes for CASSQDTSRYNEQFF.

The chain is built from TRBV6-1 and TRBJ1-1; D gene uncertain. V was cut by 5 bases and J by 0 bases, with 10 bases left in between. From germline, CDR1 is MNHNS and CDR2 SASEGT. There are 14 residues in the CDR3. The chain's CDR3 is CASSTSTVNTEAFF. For the CDR3, the DNA is TGTGCCAGCAGTACCTCTACAGTGAACACTGAAGCTTTCTTT.

The V gene is TRBV29-1, the J gene TRBJ2-5; TRBD2 matches at 13 bases. The CDR3 covers 15 residues. The germline V gene encodes CDR1 SQVTM and CDR2 ANQGSEA. The V and J ends lost 6 bases and 5 bases, in that order; junction bases with no gene match: 9. The CDR3 is CSVPLTSGGGETQYF. The CDR3 bases are TGCAGCGTCCCCCTCACTAGCGGGGGGGGTGAGACCCAGTACTTC. The full variable domain, with the rest looked up from reference TRBV29-1 and TRBJ2-5, is SAVISQKPSRDICQRGTSLTIQCQVDSQVTMMFWYRQQPGQSLTLIATANQGSEATYESGFVIDKFPISRPNLTFSTLTVSNMSPEDSSIYLCSVPLTSGGGETQYFGPGTRLLVL.

This clonotype was seen a few times. This sequence joins TRBV20-1 and TRBJ1-1, with D unresolved. V lost 5 bases and J 6 bases, leaving 10 bases between the germline ends. Per germline, CDR1 DFQATT and CDR2 SNEGSKA (reference sequence). There are 11 residues in the CDR3. The CDR3: CSAFYGPEAFF. CDR3 bases: TGCAGTGCTTTTTACGGGCCTGAAGCTTTCTTT.

CDR3: CSARQGESEQFF. The DNA of the CDR3 is TGCAGTGCTAGACAGGGTGAGAGTGAGCAGTTCTTC. The chain has TRBV20-1 and TRBJ2-1; tentative D call: TRBD1 (5 bases). V was pared by 2 bases and J by 9 bases, with 11 bases between. Looked up from germline, CDR1 is DFQATT and CDR2 is SNEGSKA (reference sequence). The CDR3 has 12 amino acids.

This clonotype came up a few times. The chain is built from TRBV12-3 or TRBV12-4 and TRBJ1-1; TRBD1 might be the D (5 bases). V shed 5 bases and J shed 2 bases, with 15 bases lying between them. The CDR3 contains 15 residues. The CDR3 loop is CASSPQTAHNTEAFF. CDR3 DNA sequence: TGTGCCAGCAGTCCACAGACAGCTCACAACACTGAAGCTTTCTTT.

This clonotype was detected once. This chain uses TRBV7-9 with TRBJ2-2; D unresolved. The CDR3 loop spans 14 amino acids. Trimming shortened V by 5 bases and J by 1 base, and 8 bases separated the two germline ends. Germline CDR1 reads SEHNR; CDR2 reads FQNEAQ (reference sequence). The CDR3 sequence is CASSETWNTGELFF. CDR3 bases: TGTGCCAGCAGCGAAACATGGAACACCGGGGAGCTGTTTTTT.

The chain links TRBV7-9 to TRBJ2-5, with 9 bases identical to TRBD2. V was pared by 5 bases and J by 4 bases, with 11 bases of the junction left unmatched. Per the germline V gene, CDR1 is SEHNR and CDR2 is FQNEAQ (reference sequence). The CDR3 is 16 amino acids. CDR3 residues: CASSTSSGAVRETQYF. As DNA, the CDR3 is TGTGCCAGCAGCACCTCTAGCGGGGCGGTTAGAGAGACCCAGTACTTC.

This clonotype turned up a few times. V usage is TRBV7-2 and J usage is TRBJ2-2; 8 positions agree with TRBD1. The CDR3 is made up of 15 amino acids. The ends lost 7 bases at V and 1 base at J; junction bases unmatched: 5. Germline values: CDR1 SGHTA, CDR2 FQGNSA. This CDR3 reads CASTWDRLNTGELFF. Written as DNA, the CDR3 is TGTGCCAGCACCTGGGACAGGTTGAACACCGGGGAGCTGTTTTTT.

The CDR3 region has the DNA TGCAGCGCTGCCCATAGCGGGGGGGCCGGCAATGAGCAGTTCTTC. Translating gives CSAAHSGGAGNEQFF. This sequence joins TRBV29-1 and TRBJ2-1, with TRBD2 matching 11 bases. Per the germline V gene, CDR1 is SQVTM and CDR2 is ANQGSEA. CDR3 length: 15 amino acids. Trimming took 7 bases from V and 6 from J; bases not matched to a gene: 11.

This clonotype occurred a few times. This chain links TRBV7-2 with TRBJ2-7, with D tentatively TRBD1 (6 bases). Deletions cut 4 bases from V and 3 bases from J, with 16 bases between. This CDR3 has 15 residues. Germline V CDR1 and CDR2: SGHTA, FQGNSA. This CDR3 reads CASSWTVSSGYEQYF. The DNA for the CDR3 is TGTGCCAGCAGCTGGACAGTTTCCTCAGGCTACGAGCAGTACTTC.

This clonotype was counted between two and nine times. The chain recombines TRBV15 with TRBJ1-3; D is unclear. V gave up 1 base and J gave up 0 bases, with 10 bases separating them. There are 16 residues in the CDR3. Germline V gene lookup returns CDR1 LNHNV and CDR2 YYDKDF (reference sequence). The CDR3 sequence: CATSRGPISSGNTIYF. DNA of the CDR3: TGTGCCACCAGCAGAGGACCGATTAGCTCTGGAAACACCATATATTTT.

V is TRBV4-1 and J is TRBJ2-7; TRBD2 is a possible D gene (7 bases). Germline CDR1 and CDR2: MGHRA and YSYEKL. V was cut by 1 base and J by 9 bases, with 16 bases left in between. There are 14 residues in the CDR3. The CDR3 nucleotides read TGCGCCAGCAGCCAAGTTTCGGGGGGCACGGGGCAGTACTTC. Translating gives CASSQVSGGTGQYF.